The 24 T cell receptor beta chains given below trace back to one sample, sequenced in a study of OX40 agonist ivuxolimab in advanced cancers. The method was immunoSEQ multiplex PCR; TCRdb's version includes in-frame clones alone and lacks a portion of them. This sample has roughly 20,000 clones, with roughly two thirds found just once. This sample comprised CD4+ or CD8+ T cells sorted from blood, obtained in a trial of the OX40 agonist ivuxolimab. These receptors were collected from an adult with an advanced solid tumor such as melanoma, head and neck, liver or kidney cancer.

By share, this clone counts as medium-sized. The chain is built from TRBV4-3 and TRBJ1-6; D is unresolved. This CDR3 is built from 15 residues. Germline CDR1 reads LGHNA; CDR2 reads YSLEER. V lost 0 bases, J lost 10 bases, and 13 bases lay in between. CDR3 DNA sequence: TGCGCCAGCAGCCAAGAAAGGTATCACCCCTCACCCCTCCACTTT. As protein: CASSQERYHPSPLHF.

V and J are TRBV13 and TRBJ2-7; no firm D call. CDR1 is PRHDT, CDR2 FYEKMQ, per germline (reference sequence). CDR3 length equals 12 residues. The V gene lost 5 bases and the J gene lost 7 bases, with 12 bases spanning the gap. CDR3 protein: CASSEQNEEQYF. The CDR3 bases are TGTGCCAGCAGCGAACAGAATGAAGAGCAGTACTTC.

A few counts support this clone. The V gene is TRBV4-3, the J gene TRBJ2-7; 10 bases line up with TRBD1. V shed 4 bases and J 2 bases; nucleotides not matched to a gene: 2. Germline assignment: CDR1 LGHNA and CDR2 YSLEER. The CDR3 length is 14 residues. CDR3 bases: TGCGCCAGCAGCCCCGGGACAGGGGCCTACGAGCAGTACTTC. It yields the protein CASSPGTGAYEQYF.

V usage is TRBV2 and J usage is TRBJ1-2, with TRBD1 as a possible D gene (5 bases). CDR1 SNHLY and CDR2 FYNNEI come from the germline V gene. The ends were cut back, 11 bases at V and 1 base at J, with 23 bases in the middle. The CDR3 extends over 16 amino acids. CDR3 DNA: TGTGCCTGGAACCCGGGACCCCAAAGGTTTAACTATGGCTACACCTTC. This encodes CAWNPGPQRFNYGYTF. Filled out from reference TRBV2 and TRBJ1-2, the complete variable domain reads EPEVTQTPSHQVTQMGQEVILRCVPISNHLYFYWYRQILGQKVEFLVSFYNNEISEKSEIFDDQFSVERPDGSNFTLKIRSTKLEDSAMYFCAWNPGPQRFNYGYTFGSGTRLTVV.

The chain joins TRBV7-9 to TRBJ1-2, with 8 bases that match TRBD1. J was trimmed by 3 bases and V by 10 bases; bases with no gene match: 13. This CDR3 comprises 15 residues. Germline V lookup: CDR1 SEHNR, CDR2 FQNEAQ (reference sequence). The CDR3 here is CATLSGQGADYGYTF. CDR3 sequence (DNA): TGTGCCACCCTATCGGGGCAGGGGGCCGACTATGGCTACACCTTC.

A single count supports this clone. An end of the junction differs from the germline gene, which may be a read error. The V and J genes are TRBV5-4 and TRBJ2-1; TRBD2 is a possible D gene (5 bases). Germline V gene lookup returns CDR1 SGHNT and CDR2 YYREEE (reference sequence). The CDR3 is 12 amino acids. CDR3 in amino acids: CASSLSGSQQLF. The CDR3 nucleotides read TGTGCCAGCAGCTTGTCGGGGTCTCAGCAGCTCTTC. The full variable domain, in which reference TRBV5-4 and TRBJ2-1 provide the parts outside the CDR3, is ETGVTQSPTHLIKTRGQQVTLRCSSQSGHNTVSWYQQALGQGPQFIFQYYREEENGRGNFPPRFSGLQFPNYSSELNVNALELDDSALYLCASSLSGSQQLFGPGTRLTVL.

The chain has TRBV5-5 and TRBJ2-7, with D maybe TRBD2 (5 bases). Germline CDR1 SGHKS, CDR2 YYEKEE (reference sequence). There are 12 residues in the CDR3. Deletions cut 6 bases from V and 3 bases from J, with 10 bases between. CDR3 DNA sequence: TGTGCCAGCACCCTGGGAGACTACGAGCAGTACTTC. Its protein is CASTLGDYEQYF.

The chain recombines TRBV4-1 with TRBJ2-1, with 9 bases identical to TRBD2. V was clipped by 4 bases and J by 4 bases; unmatched bases: 8. Per germline, CDR1 MGHRA and CDR2 YSYEKL. CDR3 length: 16 residues. CDR3 sequence reads: CASSLLPRGGYNEQFF. The CDR3 coding sequence is TGCGCCAGCAGCCTCCTCCCGCGGGGGGGATACAATGAGCAGTTCTTC.

The V gene is TRBV23-1, the J gene TRBJ2-2, with D hard to call. Being an ORF, TRBV23-1 has a function that is uncertain. V lost 2 bases and J lost 1, with 11 bases in between. There are 16 residues in the CDR3. In nucleotides, the CDR3 is TGCGCCAGCAGTCAAGCACTGAGCCTGAACACCGGGGAGCTGTTTTTT. It is translated as CASSQALSLNTGELFF.

This clone appeared once. The V gene is TRBV7-2, the J gene TRBJ2-1; 9 positions agree with TRBD2. This CDR3 contains 15 residues. Losses at the gene ends were 4 bases for V and 7 bases for J; bases not matched to a gene: 8. CDR1 is SGHTA and CDR2 is FQGNSA in the germline V gene. The CDR3 protein is CASSSSGLASNEQFF. For the CDR3, the DNA is TGTGCCAGCAGCTCTTCCGGACTAGCGTCAAATGAGCAGTTCTTC.

The chain uses TRBV25-1 and TRBJ2-7; D uncertain. The CDR3 covers 11 residues. Per the germline V gene, CDR1 is MGHDK and CDR2 is SYGVNS. V lost 5 bases to trimming and J lost 3 bases, with 5 bases between them. This chain's CDR3 is CASSPGYEQYF. The CDR3 DNA follows: TGTGCCAGCAGTCCCGGCTACGAGCAGTACTTC.

The chain links TRBV11-3 to TRBJ2-1; 10 bases line up with TRBD2. The germline V gene encodes CDR1 SGHNT and CDR2 YENEEA. CDR3 length equals 16 residues. The trim removed 5 bases at V and 0 bases at J, leaving 4 bases unmatched. In DNA, the CDR3 is TGTGCCAGCAGCGTTAGCGGGGGGTACTCCTACAATGAGCAGTTCTTC. This codes for CASSVSGGYSYNEQFF.

The rearrangement joins TRBV6-4 to TRBJ1-2, with no clear D. The V gene's germline CDR1 is MRHNA and CDR2 SNTAGT. CDR3 length: 11 amino acids. Trimming took 4 bases from V and 4 from J, leaving 4 bases between them. The CDR3 protein is CASSVLYGYTF. The CDR3 region has the DNA TGTGCCAGCAGTGTTCTCTATGGCTACACCTTC.

This chain joins TRBV10-3 and TRBJ2-1; 9 bases fit TRBD1. CDR1 and CDR2 (germline): ENHRY, SYGVKD. J gave up 1 base and V 3 bases, and 1 base lay outside the gene matches. The length of the CDR3 is 15 residues. The CDR3, as DNA: TGTGCCATCAGTGATGGGACAGGGTCCTACAATGAGCAGTTCTTC. It encodes CAISDGTGSYNEQFF.

The chain is built from TRBV9 and TRBJ2-1; D could derive from TRBD1 or TRBD2 (5 bases each). The CDR3 loop spans 14 amino acids. Germline CDR1 and CDR2: SGDLS and YYNGEE. Deletions cut 2 bases from V and 6 bases from J, with 12 bases between. CDR3 sequence: CASSVGTSFNEQFF. The CDR3 DNA follows: TGTGCCAGCAGCGTCGGGACCTCGTTCAATGAGCAGTTCTTC.

V usage is TRBV10-3 and J usage is TRBJ2-1, with TRBD1 matching 10 bases. Germline assignment: CDR1 ENHRY and CDR2 SYGVKD. V shed 3 bases, J shed 7 bases, and the junction held 6 bases outside the gene matches. There are 15 residues in the CDR3. The CDR3 nucleotides read TGTGCCATCAGTGACCCCGGGACAGGGGTGAATGAGCAGTTCTTC. This gives the protein CAISDPGTGVNEQFF.

This clone ranks as large. This chain connects TRBV7-2 to TRBJ1-5; 12 bases fit TRBD1. Germline loops: CDR1 SGHTA, CDR2 FQGNSA. V gave up 5 bases and J gave up 1 base; unmatched junction bases: 9. CDR3 length equals 18 residues. CDR3 coding DNA: TGTGCCAGCAGCCCCGGGACAGGGGGCCTTCTAAGCAATCAGCCCCAGCATTTT. It yields the protein CASSPGTGGLLSNQPQHF.

In this sample, this clone turned up a few times. J is TRBJ2-5 and V is TRBV7-9; D gene unclear. The germline V and J ends were trimmed by 1 base and 1 base, with 4 bases remaining between them. Germline CDR1 is SEHNR and CDR2 is FQNEAQ (reference sequence). CDR3 size: 13 residues. This CDR3 reads CASSLGSQETQYF. CDR3 DNA: TGTGCCAGCAGCTTAGGCAGCCAAGAGACCCAGTACTTC.

The rearrangement joins TRBV27 to TRBJ1-1; perhaps TRBD1 as D (6 bases). The germline V gene encodes CDR1 MNHEY and CDR2 SMNVEV (reference sequence). Trimming removed 7 bases from V and 6 bases from J, with 21 bases in between. CDR3 length: 15 residues. The CDR3 DNA sequence: TGTGCCAGCATCCAACTACAGGGTCTTTTTCCTGAAGCTTTCTTT. It translates to CASIQLQGLFPEAFF.

The chain combines TRBV5-6 with TRBJ2-2, with 13 bases matching TRBD2. Germline lookup yields CDR1 SGHDT and CDR2 YYEEEE. The CDR3 runs to 17 residues. The ends lost 4 bases at V and 2 bases at J; junction bases unmatched: 5. The CDR3 nucleotides are TGTGCCAGCAGCCTTGGACTAGCGGGGGCCAACACCGGGGAGCTGTTTTTT. Translating it yields CASSLGLAGANTGELFF.

This clone was seen a few times. The chain has TRBV7-3 and TRBJ1-5; D is uncertain. The germline V and J ends were trimmed by 2 bases and 6 bases, with 14 bases remaining between them. The CDR3 spans 15 residues. The V gene's germline CDR1 is SGHTA and CDR2 FQGTGA. The CDR3 sequence is CASSLVEGSGQPQHF. Here the CDR3 DNA reads TGTGCCAGCAGCTTAGTGGAAGGTTCCGGTCAGCCCCAGCATTTT.

The chain employs TRBV21-1 and TRBJ1-1; the table's D gene call, TRBD1, was not cross checked with the DNA. TRBV21-1 is recorded as a pseudogene. There are 14 residues in the CDR3. The CDR3 DNA is TGTGCCAGCAGCAAAAGTCAACAGTACGATGAAGCTTTCTTT. This codes for CASSKSQQYDEAFF.

This clone occurred once. The chain links TRBV5-6 to TRBJ2-7, with 7 bases identical to TRBD1. The CDR3 sequence is 12 residues long. The germline gives CDR1 SGHDT, CDR2 YYEEEE. The junction had 0 bases not matched to a gene; V was cut back by 4 bases and J by 2 bases. This CDR3 is CASSQGAYEQYF. The CDR3 bases are TGTGCCAGCAGCCAGGGGGCCTACGAGCAGTACTTC.

This clone was detected a few times. The chain uses TRBV7-8 and TRBJ2-7, with TRBD1 matching 8 bases. The CDR3 runs 15 residues. Germline V CDR1 and CDR2: SGHVS, FQNEAQ. V was clipped by 5 bases and J by 0 bases; unmatched bases: 6. CDR3 region: CASSPGTGLSYEQYF. The CDR3 region has the DNA TGTGCCAGCAGCCCGGGGACAGGTCTCTCCTACGAGCAGTACTTC.